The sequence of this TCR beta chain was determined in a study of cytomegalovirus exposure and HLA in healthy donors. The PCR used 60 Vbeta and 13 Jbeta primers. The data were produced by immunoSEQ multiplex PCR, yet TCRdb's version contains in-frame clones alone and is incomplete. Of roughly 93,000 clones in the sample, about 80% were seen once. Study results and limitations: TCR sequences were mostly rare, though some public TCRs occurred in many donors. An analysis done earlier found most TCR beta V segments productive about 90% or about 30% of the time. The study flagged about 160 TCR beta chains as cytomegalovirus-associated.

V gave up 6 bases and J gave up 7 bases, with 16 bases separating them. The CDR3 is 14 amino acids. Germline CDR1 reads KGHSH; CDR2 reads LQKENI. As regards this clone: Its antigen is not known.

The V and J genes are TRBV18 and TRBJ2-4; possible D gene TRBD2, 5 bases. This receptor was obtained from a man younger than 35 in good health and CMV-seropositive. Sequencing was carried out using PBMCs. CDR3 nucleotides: TGTGCCAGCTCCCCAGGCTCTCCGGGGAACATTCAGTACTTC. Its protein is CASSPGSPGNIQYF.